What follows are 27 T cell receptor beta chains derived from one specimen sequenced in a study of early T cells in non-severe SARS-CoV-2 infection. In TCRdb, the 5' RACE reads were re-called with MiXCR into one record per CDR3 protein. This sample has tens of thousands of distinct CDR3 sequences, with less than 15% found just once. Sequenced: whole blood. All receptors come from an adult who was a healthcare worker with PCR-confirmed SARS-CoV-2 infection or an uninfected control (not recorded which).

The V gene is TRBV13, the J gene TRBJ2-7; D gene unclear. The germline CDR1 and CDR2 sequences are PRHDT and FYEKMQ (reference sequence). V lost 0 bases and J lost 9, with 6 bases in between. CDR3 size: 11 residues. The CDR3 region has the DNA TGTGCCAGCAGCTTAGGGATAGGGCAGTACTTC. Amino acid sequence: CASSLGIGQYF. Filled out from reference TRBV13 and TRBJ2-7, the complete variable domain reads AAGVIQSPRHLIKEKRETATLKCYPIPRHDTVYWYQQGPGQDPQFLISFYEKMQSDKGSIPDRFSAQQFSDYHSELNMSSLELGDSALYFCASSLGIGQYFGPGTRLTVT.

This clonotype was seen a handful of times. The chain has TRBV20-1 and TRBJ2-2; a possible D gene is TRBD2 (5 bases). The CDR3 consists of 13 residues. CDR1 and CDR2 from the germline V gene are DFQATT and SNEGSKA (reference sequence). The germline V and J ends were trimmed by 5 bases and 5 bases, with 12 bases remaining between them. In DNA, the CDR3 is TGCAGTGCTTTCCGGACTGGAACCGGGGAGCTGTTTTTT. It translates to CSAFRTGTGELFF.

This clonotype appeared many times. The chain recombines TRBV18 with TRBJ1-2; D uncertain. The V gene lost 2 bases and the J gene lost 3 bases, with 13 bases spanning the gap. Germline CDR1 and CDR2: KGHSH and LQKENI. This CDR3 is built from 15 residues. The CDR3 region has the DNA TGTGCCAGCTCACCAAGTTTGGTTGAGGACTATGGCTACACCTTC. Translating gives CASSPSLVEDYGYTF.

The chain employs TRBV4-1 and TRBJ2-7, with 8 bases aligning to TRBD1. This CDR3 is 18 amino acids long. J was trimmed by 2 bases and V by 0 bases; bases with no gene match: 12. Germline V lookup: CDR1 MGHRA, CDR2 YSYEKL. As DNA, the CDR3 is TGCGCCAGCAGCCAAGACCCCCCGGCAGGGGGCGTCCCCTACGAGCAGTACTTC. This sequence encodes CASSQDPPAGGVPYEQYF.

The chain couples TRBV11-2 to TRBJ1-5; 7 nucleotides agree with TRBD1. Germline V gene sequence: CDR1 SGHAT, CDR2 FQNNGV. Trimming at V came to 4 bases and at J to 6 bases, leaving 9 bases not matched to a gene. CDR3 length: 15 amino acids. CDR3 region: CASSSTGAWRQPQHF. In DNA, the CDR3 is TGTGCCAGCAGCTCCACAGGGGCATGGCGTCAGCCCCAGCATTTT.

Only a few counts were recorded for this clonotype. This sequence joins TRBV7-9 and TRBJ2-3; D is ambiguous. In germline, CDR1 is SEHNR, CDR2 FQNEAQ (reference sequence). V gave up 5 bases and J gave up 10 bases, with 13 bases separating them. The CDR3 consists of 12 residues. CDR3 coding DNA: TGTGCCAGCAGCCAACTCGGCGATGCGCAGTATTTT. Translation: CASSQLGDAQYF.

The rearrangement joins TRBV7-2 to TRBJ2-7, with 7 bases identical to TRBD1. The V and J ends lost 5 bases and 2 bases, in that order; junction bases with no gene match: 9. Per germline, CDR1 SGHTA and CDR2 FQGNSA. CDR3 length equals 15 residues. The CDR3 loop is CASSVGQQSTYEQYF. CDR3 sequence (DNA): TGTGCCAGCAGCGTGGGACAGCAGTCGACCTACGAGCAGTACTTC.

At least ten counts were recorded for this clonotype. The rearrangement joins TRBV11-2 to TRBJ2-3; D is unclear. The germline V and J ends were trimmed by 5 bases and 1 base, with 10 bases remaining between them. The V gene's germline CDR1 is SGHAT and CDR2 FQNNGV. CDR3 length equals 14 residues. CDR3 nucleotides: TGTGCCAGCAGCCCACAGAGTGGCACAGATACGCAGTATTTT. Encoded protein: CASSPQSGTDTQYF. The variable domain in full, with the rest retrieved from reference TRBV11-2 and TRBJ2-3, is EAGVAQSPRYKIIEKRQSVAFWCNPISGHATLYWYQQILGQGPKLLIQFQNNGVVDDSQLPKDRFSAERLKGVDSTLKIQPAKLEDSAVYLCASSPQSGTDTQYFGPGTRLTVL.

This chain connects TRBV4-3 to TRBJ2-7; 12 bases map to TRBD2. V shed 4 bases and J 7 bases; nucleotides not matched to a gene: 11. CDR3 length: 16 amino acids. Germline CDR1 LGHNA, CDR2 YSLEER. CDR3 sequence (DNA): TGCGCCAGCAGCCTTTCTCCTAGCGGGGGGGCCGGGGAGCAGTACTTC. It is translated as CASSLSPSGGAGEQYF.

This clonotype was seen more than once but under ten times. The V gene is TRBV20-1, the J gene TRBJ1-4; D is unclear. This CDR3 spans 14 amino acids. The V gene's germline CDR1 is DFQATT and CDR2 SNEGSKA (reference sequence). The V end lost 1 base, the J end lost 5 bases, and 11 bases lay between the germline ends. The CDR3 spells CSARGGRNNEKLFF. CDR3 nucleotides: TGCAGTGCTAGAGGAGGCAGAAACAATGAAAAACTGTTTTTT.

J is TRBJ1-1 and V is TRBV28; 7 positions agree with TRBD1. The germline V gene encodes CDR1 MDHEN and CDR2 SYDVKM. The CDR3 sequence is 13 residues long. With V trimmed by 5 bases and J by 11 bases, 11 bases remained unmatched. Here the CDR3 reads CASSTTDRVGAFF. CDR3 in DNA: TGTGCCAGCAGTACGACCGACAGGGTCGGCGCTTTCTTT.

Here the CDR3 reads CASLPGRLIPDEQYF. CDR3 in DNA: TGTGCCAGCCTCCCCGGGCGACTCATTCCCGACGAGCAGTACTTC. The rearrangement uses TRBV28 and TRBJ2-7, with D uncertain. V was cut by 8 bases and J by 5 bases, with 22 bases left in between. The germline V gene encodes CDR1 MDHEN and CDR2 SYDVKM. The CDR3 sequence is 15 residues long.

The chain uses TRBV10-3 and TRBJ2-6; D perhaps matches TRBD2 (6 bases). The germline V gene encodes CDR1 ENHRY and CDR2 SYGVKD. Trimming shortened V by 4 bases and J by 3 bases, and 13 bases separated the two germline ends. The CDR3 consists of 16 residues. This CDR3 reads CAISGRGGDGANVLTF. DNA of the CDR3: TGTGCCATCAGTGGAAGGGGAGGAGATGGGGCCAACGTCCTGACTTTC.

The chain employs TRBV28 and TRBJ1-3, with D tentatively TRBD1 (5 bases). V lost 1 base, J lost 2 bases, and 9 bases lay in between. In germline, CDR1 is MDHEN, CDR2 SYDVKM. The CDR3 is made up of 15 amino acids. This chain's CDR3 is CASSLLGGTGNTIYF. CDR3 sequence (DNA): TGTGCCAGCAGTTTATTGGGGGGAACTGGAAACACCATATATTTT.

The V call is TRBV6-5, the J call TRBJ2-1; TRBD2 aligns across 15 bases. Germline-derived CDR1 and CDR2 are MNHEY and SVGAGI. The CDR3 runs 16 residues. The ends lost 6 bases at V and 7 bases at J; junction bases unmatched: 7. CDR3 protein: CASRTGTSGGWNEQFF. The CDR3 nucleotides are TGTGCCAGCAGAACCGGGACTAGCGGGGGGTGGAATGAGCAGTTCTTC.

The rearrangement links TRBV5-6 to TRBJ1-6, with a possible D match to TRBD1 (5 bases). Trimming left V 0 bases short and J 11 bases short, with 21 bases between. This CDR3 comprises 17 residues. Germline V gene data show CDR1 as SGHDT and CDR2 as YYEEEE. The chain's CDR3 is CASSLDSGRVVPAPLHF. CDR3 coding DNA: TGTGCCAGCAGCTTGGATTCGGGCAGGGTGGTTCCTGCACCCCTCCACTTT.

The genes are TRBV7-2 and TRBJ1-2, with D maybe TRBD1 (5 bases). The germline V gene encodes CDR1 SGHTA and CDR2 FQGNSA. The CDR3 loop spans 15 amino acids. Trimming pared 1 base from V and 3 bases from J, leaving 12 bases between. This CDR3 is CASSLDGPGHYGYTF. CDR3 nucleotide sequence: TGTGCCAGCAGCTTAGATGGTCCAGGGCACTATGGCTACACCTTC.

This chain joins TRBV7-8 and TRBJ2-2, with 10 nucleotides matching TRBD1. The CDR3 runs to 16 residues. Trimming took 2 bases from V and 5 from J; bases not matched to a gene: 5. Germline V gene sequence: CDR1 SGHVS, CDR2 FQNEAQ. The DNA for the CDR3 is TGTGCCAGCAGCTTAATGGGACAGGGGATGACCGGGGAGCTGTTTTTT. Protein product: CASSLMGQGMTGELFF.

The CDR3 DNA reads TGTGCCAGCAGCTTAGCTAGGGCGGGACAGGGCCCCTACGAGCAGTACTTC. Protein product: CASSLARAGQGPYEQYF. The chain carries TRBV7-3 and TRBJ2-7, with 9 nucleotides matching TRBD1. This CDR3 contains 17 residues. In germline, CDR1 is SGHTA, CDR2 FQGTGA. With 2 bases clipped from V and 2 bases from J, the junction kept 10 bases outside the gene matches.

The chain employs TRBV6-2 or TRBV6-3 and TRBJ2-5; the match to TRBD1 covers 7 bases. J gave up 0 bases and V 5 bases, and 6 bases lay outside the gene matches. The CDR3 runs 15 residues. Germline V gene lookup returns CDR1 MNHEY and CDR2 SVGEGT. The CDR3, as DNA: TGTGCCAGCAGTAACGGACAGGTCAACCAAGAGACCCAGTACTTC. This sequence encodes CASSNGQVNQETQYF.

V gene TRBV30 combines with J gene TRBJ1-2, with D perhaps matching TRBD1 (5 bases). CDR1 is GTSNPN, CDR2 SVGIG, per germline (reference sequence). CDR3 length: 14 residues. The V end was cut by 0 bases, the J end by 3 bases, with 11 bases between. CDR3: CAWSVSLGDYGYTF. The CDR3 DNA reads TGTGCCTGGAGTGTATCGTTAGGGGACTATGGCTACACCTTC.

This clonotype showed up just a few times. In nucleotides, the CDR3 is TGTGCCAGCAGAGACAGGTCCGGGGCCAACGTCCTGACTTTC. As protein: CASRDRSGANVLTF. The rearrangement links TRBV3-1 to TRBJ2-6; possible D gene TRBD1, 6 bases. The CDR3 sequence is 14 residues long. V lost 6 bases to trimming and J lost 4 bases, with 10 bases between them. In germline, CDR1 is LGHDT, CDR2 YNNKEL (reference sequence).

This clonotype was counted only a few times. The chain carries TRBV28 and TRBJ2-4, with TRBD1 as a possible D gene (6 bases). Trimming removed 6 bases from V and 2 bases from J, with 14 bases in between. This CDR3 contains 15 residues. Per germline, CDR1 MDHEN and CDR2 SYDVKM. The CDR3 spells CASREFTGTKNIQYF. The CDR3 DNA reads TGTGCCAGCAGAGAGTTCACAGGGACCAAAAACATTCAGTACTTC.

The chain uses TRBV3-1 and TRBJ2-7; D possibly uses TRBD1 or TRBD2 (6 bases each). This CDR3 contains 14 residues. Trimming shortened V by 3 bases and J by 6 bases, and 15 bases separated the two germline ends. Germline-derived CDR1 and CDR2 are LGHDT and YNNKEL (reference sequence). DNA for the CDR3: TGTGCCAGCAGCCAGGCGGACGGGGGCTCCGAGCAGTACTTC. Translation: CASSQADGGSEQYF.

The chain links TRBV15 to TRBJ1-1; D gene unclear. CDR1 and CDR2 from the germline V gene are LNHNV and YYDKDF (reference sequence). V was shortened by 5 bases and J by 8 bases, with 12 bases between the two germline ends. This CDR3 has 12 residues. CDR3 sequence reads: CATSLVLREAFF. For the CDR3, the DNA is TGTGCCACCAGCCTCGTCCTGAGGGAAGCTTTCTTT.

J is TRBJ2-2 and V is TRBV2; tentatively, D is TRBD1 (6 bases). Germline lookup yields CDR1 SNHLY and CDR2 FYNNEI. V lost 2 bases, J lost 7 bases, and 11 bases lay in between. The CDR3 runs to 14 residues. CDR3 region: CASSESRGGGELFF. The DNA for the CDR3 is TGTGCCAGCAGTGAAAGCAGGGGTGGCGGGGAGCTGTTTTTT.

At least ten counts were recorded for this clonotype. The J gene is TRBJ1-2, the V gene TRBV28, with TRBD1 matching 7 bases. This CDR3 comprises 13 residues. Germline V gives CDR1 MDHEN, CDR2 SYDVKM. V lost 3 bases, J lost 4 bases, and 2 bases stayed unmatched. CDR3 bases: TGTGCCAGCAGTTTCAGGGGGAGCTATGGCTACACCTTC. Protein product: CASSFRGSYGYTF.